This TCR beta chain comes out of a study of blood T cell repertoires in COVID-19. Across the whole study: T cells, B-cell-depleted T cells, or PBMCs provided the cDNA or gDNA that served as material.

Per the authors' pipeline: Reference gene primer amplification gave estimated nucleated cell counts. Using immunoSEQ multiplex PCR, the repertoire was profiled, and TCRdb retains in-frame clones only, with some absent. V and J calls and clone size come straight from that table; D and trimming were deduced from the DNA. The table has 470,000 or so clones, over 75% seen once. With 3 bases clipped from V and 4 bases from J, the junction kept 11 bases outside the gene matches. The V gene's germline CDR1 is SQVTM and CDR2 ANQGSEA. The CDR3 spans 16 residues. Material for sequencing was peripheral blood. This sequence originates from a human donor in a cohort sampled during active COVID-19. This sequence joins TRBV29-1 and TRBJ1-2; 10 positions match TRBD1. The CDR3 nucleotides are TGCAGCGTTGAGGGGTTTTGGGACAGGGGCATCTATGGCTACACCTTC. Amino acids: CSVEGFWDRGIYGYTF.